One sample yielded the 16 T cell receptor beta chains listed below, sequenced in a study of blood T cell repertoires in COVID-19. Profiled with immunoSEQ multiplex PCR; TCRdb holds only in-frame clones, not every one. The sample consists of 120,000 or so clones, 70% to 75% of them appearing once. What was sequenced was peripheral blood. The receptor set was obtained from a man between 60 and 70 years old with acute or convalescent COVID-19.

The chain recombines TRBV14 with TRBJ2-1; 7 bases agree with TRBD2. After removal of 1 base from V and 4 bases from J, the junction contained 4 bases not matched to a gene. This CDR3 spans 15 amino acids. CDR1 is SGHDN, CDR2 FVKESK, per germline. The chain's CDR3 is CASSQGLAVYNEQFF. The CDR3 region has the DNA TGTGCCAGCAGCCAAGGACTAGCAGTATACAATGAGCAGTTCTTC.

The chain joins TRBV5-1 to TRBJ2-1, with unresolved D. Per the germline V gene, CDR1 is SGHRS and CDR2 is YFSETQ. The CDR3 totals 12 residues. V gave up 1 base and J gave up 7 bases, with 6 bases separating them. The chain's CDR3 is CASSLTVNEQFF. CDR3 bases: TGCGCCAGCAGCTTGACGGTGAATGAGCAGTTCTTC.

The rearrangement links TRBV7-6 to TRBJ1-4; no definite D call. V lost 5 bases and J 0 bases, leaving 16 bases between the germline ends. Germline values: CDR1 SGHVS, CDR2 FNYEAQ. CDR3 size: 17 residues. The CDR3 sequence: CASSPSDSGATNEKLFF. In DNA, the CDR3 is TGTGCCAGCAGCCCTTCGGACTCTGGGGCAACTAATGAAAAACTGTTTTTT.

The table lists this clone with a count of one. The gene calls are TRBV5-1 and TRBJ1-1; the match to TRBD1 covers 12 bases. Per germline, CDR1 SGHRS and CDR2 YFSETQ. The CDR3 runs 15 residues. V shed 3 bases, J shed 8 bases, and the junction held 8 bases outside the gene matches. The CDR3 DNA reads as TGCGCCAGCAGCTGGGACCCGGGACAGGGGGCGGAAGCTTTCTTT. It translates to CASSWDPGQGAEAFF.

V is TRBV27 and J is TRBJ2-7; the match to TRBD2 covers 10 bases. The CDR3 consists of 16 residues. The junction had 9 bases not matched to a gene; V was cut back by 2 bases and J by 5 bases. The germline gives CDR1 MNHEY, CDR2 SMNVEV (reference sequence). In nucleotides, the CDR3 is TGTGCCAGCAGTTTAGGACGGGGACTAGCGATAAACGAGCAGTACTTC. As protein: CASSLGRGLAINEQYF.

The chain recombines TRBV2 with TRBJ2-2; 12 nucleotides align to TRBD2. With 6 bases clipped from V and 7 bases from J, the junction kept 9 bases outside the gene matches. The germline V gene encodes CDR1 SNHLY and CDR2 FYNNEI. The CDR3 covers 16 residues. CDR3 sequence reads: CASRDVLAGGFGELFF. The CDR3 DNA follows: TGTGCCAGCAGGGACGTTCTAGCGGGAGGGTTCGGGGAGCTGTTTTTT.

The chain recombines TRBV24-1 with TRBJ2-5; D not certain. The CDR3 spans 13 residues. Germline CDR1 KGHDR, CDR2 SFDVKD. V lost 2 bases to trimming and J lost 10 bases, with 13 bases between them. This chain's CDR3 is CATSDSYPGDQYF. Here the CDR3 DNA reads TGTGCCACCAGTGATTCCTATCCCGGAGACCAGTACTTC.

The chain carries TRBV18 and TRBJ2-1; D is possibly TRBD2 (6 bases). Trimming took off 5 bases at V and 4 bases at J, with 15 bases between the two ends. CDR3 length: 15 residues. Germline V lookup: CDR1 KGHSH, CDR2 LQKENI. The CDR3 loop reads CASSSGRNQYNEQFF. CDR3 in DNA: TGTGCCAGCTCATCGGGGAGGAACCAATACAATGAGCAGTTCTTC.

This rearrangement joins TRBV29-1 to TRBJ2-2, with D tentatively TRBD2 (6 bases). CDR3 length: 12 amino acids. CDR1 and CDR2 from the germline V gene are SQVTM and ANQGSEA. V lost 4 bases, J lost 6 bases, and 9 bases lay in between. CDR3 region: CSVVGGSGELFF. In DNA, the CDR3 is TGCAGCGTTGTTGGGGGGTCCGGGGAGCTGTTTTTT.

The gene calls are TRBV30 and TRBJ2-7, with TRBD2 matching over 13 bases. The germline CDR1 and CDR2 sequences are GTSNPN and SVGIG (reference sequence). The CDR3 is made up of 13 amino acids. The V segment lost 8 bases and the J segment 5 bases; nucleotides outside the gene matches: 6. For the CDR3, the DNA is TGTGCCCTCGGGACTAGCGGGACAAACGAGCAGTACTTC. Translated, it gives CALGTSGTNEQYF.

This sequence joins TRBV27 and TRBJ1-2, with D perhaps TRBD1 (5 bases). Trimming took 4 bases from V and 4 from J, leaving 19 bases between them. This CDR3 spans 16 amino acids. CDR1 MNHEY and CDR2 SMNVEV come from the germline V gene (reference sequence). This CDR3 is CASSSRSRVDGYGYTF. Here the CDR3 DNA reads TGTGCCAGCAGTTCTCGGAGCAGGGTGGATGGCTATGGCTACACCTTC.

The CDR3 region has the DNA TGTGCCATCAGCCCCGGGAGGACTAATGAAAAACTGTTTTTT. This encodes CAISPGRTNEKLFF. The V call is TRBV10-3, the J call TRBJ1-4; D remains unclear. V lost 6 bases, J lost 2 bases, and 10 bases lay in between. The CDR3 runs 14 residues. Germline CDR1 ENHRY, CDR2 SYGVKD.

V gene TRBV3-1 (or the pseudogene TRBV3-2) combines with J gene TRBJ2-1; D is possibly TRBD1 (6 bases). The CDR3 contains 17 residues. Trimming removed 4 bases from V and 6 bases from J, with 22 bases in between. Per the germline V gene, CDR1 is LGHDT and CDR2 is YNNKEL (reference sequence). CDR3 sequence reads: CASSPHPRTATTNEQFF. The CDR3 DNA reads TGTGCCAGCAGCCCCCACCCCCGGACAGCTACCACCAATGAGCAGTTCTTC.

This clone was seen a few times. The V call is TRBV5-6, the J call TRBJ2-7; D unclear. V was clipped by 1 base and J by 4 bases, with 6 bases between them. The CDR3 spans 12 residues. Germline-derived CDR1 and CDR2 are SGHDT and YYEEEE. Here the CDR3 DNA reads TGTGCCAGCAGCTTGTTGGAGTACGAGCAGTACTTC. Translation gives CASSLLEYEQYF.

The CDR3 coding sequence is TGTGCCAGCAGCTTTCGAGGGCCGAGTAATGAGCAGTTCTTC. This codes for CASSFRGPSNEQFF. This sequence joins TRBV11-3 and TRBJ2-1; D possibly corresponds to TRBD2 (5 bases). Germline CDR1 reads SGHNT; CDR2 reads YENEEA. Trimming left V 3 bases short and J 7 bases short, with 13 bases between. The CDR3 runs to 14 residues.

This chain connects TRBV14 to TRBJ1-4, with D tentatively TRBD1 (6 bases). Germline-derived CDR1 and CDR2 are SGHDN and FVKESK. The length of the CDR3 is 16 residues. The V end was cut by 5 bases, the J end by 8 bases, with 21 bases between. CDR3: CASSDRSRQVREKLFF. CDR3 in DNA: TGTGCCAGCAGCGACCGGAGCCGACAGGTTCGAGAAAAACTGTTTTTT.